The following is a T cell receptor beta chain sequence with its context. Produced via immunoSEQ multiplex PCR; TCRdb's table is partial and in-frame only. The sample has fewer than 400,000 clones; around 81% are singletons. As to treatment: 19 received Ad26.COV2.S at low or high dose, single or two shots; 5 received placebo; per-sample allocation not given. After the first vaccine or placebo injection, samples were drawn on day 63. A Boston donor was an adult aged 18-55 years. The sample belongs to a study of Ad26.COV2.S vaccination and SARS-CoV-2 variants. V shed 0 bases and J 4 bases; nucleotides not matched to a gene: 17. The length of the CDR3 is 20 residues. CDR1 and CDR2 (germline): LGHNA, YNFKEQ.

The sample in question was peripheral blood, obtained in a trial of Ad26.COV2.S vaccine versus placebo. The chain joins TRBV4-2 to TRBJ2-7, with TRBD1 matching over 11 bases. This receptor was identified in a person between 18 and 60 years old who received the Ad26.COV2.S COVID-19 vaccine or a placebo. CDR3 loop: CASSQESINSAGQGAYEQYF. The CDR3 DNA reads TGTGCCAGCAGCCAAGAAAGTATTAATTCGGCCGGACAGGGGGCTTACGAGCAGTACTTC.